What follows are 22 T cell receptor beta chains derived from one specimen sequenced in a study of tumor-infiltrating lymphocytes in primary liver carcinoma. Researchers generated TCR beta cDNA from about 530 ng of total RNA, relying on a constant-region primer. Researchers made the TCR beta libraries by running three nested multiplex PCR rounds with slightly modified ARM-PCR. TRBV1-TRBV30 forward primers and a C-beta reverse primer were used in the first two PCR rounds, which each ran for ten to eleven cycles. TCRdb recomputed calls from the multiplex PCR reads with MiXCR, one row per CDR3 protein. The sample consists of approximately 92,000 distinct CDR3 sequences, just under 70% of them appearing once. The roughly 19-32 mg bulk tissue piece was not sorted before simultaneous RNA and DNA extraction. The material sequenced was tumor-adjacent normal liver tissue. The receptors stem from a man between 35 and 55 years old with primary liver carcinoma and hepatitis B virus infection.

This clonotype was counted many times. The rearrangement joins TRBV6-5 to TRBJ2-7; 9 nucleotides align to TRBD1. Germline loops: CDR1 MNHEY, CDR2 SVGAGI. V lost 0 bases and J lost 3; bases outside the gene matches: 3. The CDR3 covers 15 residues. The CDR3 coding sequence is TGTGCCAGCAGTTACTCGGGACAGGGCTTCTACGAGCAGTACTTC. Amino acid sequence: CASSYSGQGFYEQYF.

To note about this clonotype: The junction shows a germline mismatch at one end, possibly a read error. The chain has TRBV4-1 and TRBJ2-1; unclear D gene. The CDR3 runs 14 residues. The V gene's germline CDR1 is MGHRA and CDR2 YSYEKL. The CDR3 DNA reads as TGTGCCAGCAGCCAAGGAGTAACCAACAATGAGCAATTCTTC. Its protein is CASSQGVTNNEQFF.

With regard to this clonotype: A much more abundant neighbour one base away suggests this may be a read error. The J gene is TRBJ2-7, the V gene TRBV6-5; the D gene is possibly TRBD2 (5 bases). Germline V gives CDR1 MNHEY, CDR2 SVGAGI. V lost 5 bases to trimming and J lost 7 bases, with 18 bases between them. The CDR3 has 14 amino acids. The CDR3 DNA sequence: TGTGCCAGCAGTCGTGAGGCCCGGGGAAAAGAGCAGTACTTC. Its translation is CASSREARGKEQYF.

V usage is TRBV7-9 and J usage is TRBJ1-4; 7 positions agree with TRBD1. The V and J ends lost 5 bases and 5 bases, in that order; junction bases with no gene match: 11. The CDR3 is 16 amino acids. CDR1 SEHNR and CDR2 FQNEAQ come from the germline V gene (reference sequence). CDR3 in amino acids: CASSPNEDRLNEKLFF. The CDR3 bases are TGTGCCAGCAGCCCGAATGAGGACAGGCTCAATGAAAAACTGTTTTTT. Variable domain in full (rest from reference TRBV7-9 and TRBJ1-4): DTGVSQNPRHKITKRGQNVTFRCDPISEHNRLYWYRQTLGQGPEFLTYFQNEAQLEKSRLLSDRFSAERPKGSFSTLEIQRTEQGDSAMYLCASSPNEDRLNEKLFFGSGTQLSVL.

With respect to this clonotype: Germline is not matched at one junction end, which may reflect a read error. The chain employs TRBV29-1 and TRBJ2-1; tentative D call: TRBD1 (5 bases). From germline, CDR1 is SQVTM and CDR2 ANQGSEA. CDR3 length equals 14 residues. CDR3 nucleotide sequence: TGCAGCGCCGTCTACGGTACAGGCAACAATGAGCGGTTCTTC. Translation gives CSAVYGTGNNERFF.

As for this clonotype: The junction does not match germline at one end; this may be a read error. CDR3 coding DNA: TGCAGCGTTGGAGAAACCAGACTGCCTTCTGGGGCCAACGTCCTGACATTC. This gives the protein CSVGETRLPSGANVLTF. J is TRBJ2-6 and V is TRBV29-1; D possibly corresponds to TRBD1 (5 bases). This CDR3 has 17 residues. Per the germline V gene, CDR1 is SQVTM and CDR2 is ANQGSEA.

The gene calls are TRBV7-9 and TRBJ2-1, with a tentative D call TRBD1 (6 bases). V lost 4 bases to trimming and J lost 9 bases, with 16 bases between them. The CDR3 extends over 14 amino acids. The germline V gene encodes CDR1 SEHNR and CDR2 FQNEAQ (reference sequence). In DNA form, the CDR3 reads TGTGCCAGCAGCTCTGAACAGGGCTACGGTGAGCAGTTCTTC. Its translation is CASSSEQGYGEQFF.

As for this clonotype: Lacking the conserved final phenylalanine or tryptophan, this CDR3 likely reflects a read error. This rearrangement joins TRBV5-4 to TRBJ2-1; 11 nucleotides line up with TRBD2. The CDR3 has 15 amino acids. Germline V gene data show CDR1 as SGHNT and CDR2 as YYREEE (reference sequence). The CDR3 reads CAGSDRLAGFNEQFL. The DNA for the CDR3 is TGTGCCGGCAGTGATCGACTAGCGGGGTTCAATGAGCAGTTCCTC.

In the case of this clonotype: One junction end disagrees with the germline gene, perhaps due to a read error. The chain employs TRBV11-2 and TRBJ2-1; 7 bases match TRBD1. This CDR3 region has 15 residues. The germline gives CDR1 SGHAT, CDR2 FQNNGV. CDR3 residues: CASSLRTGAQNEQLF. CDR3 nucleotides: TGTGCCAGCAGCTTACGGACAGGAGCACAAAATGAGCAGCTCTTC.

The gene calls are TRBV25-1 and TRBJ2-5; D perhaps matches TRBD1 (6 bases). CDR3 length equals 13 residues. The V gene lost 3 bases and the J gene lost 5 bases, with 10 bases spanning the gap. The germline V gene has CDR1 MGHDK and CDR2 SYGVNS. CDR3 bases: TGTGCCAGCAGTGACTTAGACAGGGAGACCCAGTACTTC. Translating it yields CASSDLDRETQYF.

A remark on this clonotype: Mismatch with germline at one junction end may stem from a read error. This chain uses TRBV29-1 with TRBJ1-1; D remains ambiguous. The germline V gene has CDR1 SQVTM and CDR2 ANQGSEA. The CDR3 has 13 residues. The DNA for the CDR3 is TGCAACGTTTTAAAGGGTACGAGCACTGAAGCTTTCTTT. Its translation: CNVLKGTSTEAFF.

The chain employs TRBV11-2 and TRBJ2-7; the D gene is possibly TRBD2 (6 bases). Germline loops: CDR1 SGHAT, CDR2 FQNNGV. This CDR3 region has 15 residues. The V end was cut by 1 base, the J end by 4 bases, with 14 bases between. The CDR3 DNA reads TGTGCCAGCAGCTTAGTCGCGGGATGGTTTTACGAGCAGTACTTC. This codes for CASSLVAGWFYEQYF.

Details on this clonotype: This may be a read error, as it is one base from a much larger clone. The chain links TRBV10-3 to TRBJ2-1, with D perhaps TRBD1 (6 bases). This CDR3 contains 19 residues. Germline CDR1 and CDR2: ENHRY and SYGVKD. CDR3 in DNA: TGTGCCATCAGTGAGTCGCTGGGCAGGGGTCGGGGCTCCTACAATGAGCGGTTCTTC. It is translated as CAISESLGRGRGSYNERFF.

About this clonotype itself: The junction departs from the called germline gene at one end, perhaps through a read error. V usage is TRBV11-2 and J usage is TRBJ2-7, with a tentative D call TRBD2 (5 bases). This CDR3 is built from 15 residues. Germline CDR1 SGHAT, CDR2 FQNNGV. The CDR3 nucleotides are TGCGCCACCAGCTTAGGGATGGAGGAGGCGCGCGAGCAGTACTTC. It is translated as CATSLGMEEAREQYF.

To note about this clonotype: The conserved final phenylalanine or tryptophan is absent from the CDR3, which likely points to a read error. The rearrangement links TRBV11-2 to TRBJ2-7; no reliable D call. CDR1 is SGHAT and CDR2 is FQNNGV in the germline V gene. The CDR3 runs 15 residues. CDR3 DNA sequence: TGTGCCAACAGCACCAGAGTTAAAGGACCCCTGGAGCAGTACTTA. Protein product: CANSTRVKGPLEQYL.

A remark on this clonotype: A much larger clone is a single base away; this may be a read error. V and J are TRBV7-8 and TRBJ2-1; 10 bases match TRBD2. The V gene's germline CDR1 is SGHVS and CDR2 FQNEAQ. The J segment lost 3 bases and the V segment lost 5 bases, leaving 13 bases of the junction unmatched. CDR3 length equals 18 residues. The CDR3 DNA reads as TGTGCCAGCAGCCGGTCCCCCCCTAGCGGGAGTGGCTACAATGAGCAGTTCTTC. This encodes CASSRSPPSGSGYNEQFF.

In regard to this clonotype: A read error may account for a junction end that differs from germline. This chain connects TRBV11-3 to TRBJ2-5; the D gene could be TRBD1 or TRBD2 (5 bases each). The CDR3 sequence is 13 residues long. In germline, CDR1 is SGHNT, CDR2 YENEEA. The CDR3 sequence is CASNSGDPETQYF. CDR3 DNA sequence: TGTGCCAGCAATTCCGGGGACCCAGAGACGCAGTACTTC.

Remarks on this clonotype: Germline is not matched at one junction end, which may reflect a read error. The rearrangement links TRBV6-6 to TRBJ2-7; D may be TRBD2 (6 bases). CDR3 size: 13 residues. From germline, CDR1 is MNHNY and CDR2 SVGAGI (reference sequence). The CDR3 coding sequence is TGTGCCAGCAATTACTCGGGGGAAAACGAGCAGTACTTC. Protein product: CASNYSGENEQYF.

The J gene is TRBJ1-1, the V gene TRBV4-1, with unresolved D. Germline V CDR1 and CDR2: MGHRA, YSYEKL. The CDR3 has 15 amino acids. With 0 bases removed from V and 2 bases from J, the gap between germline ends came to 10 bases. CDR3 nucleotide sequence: TGCGCCAGCAGCCAAGATTACACAGTTAACACTGAAGCTTTCTTT. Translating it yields CASSQDYTVNTEAFF.

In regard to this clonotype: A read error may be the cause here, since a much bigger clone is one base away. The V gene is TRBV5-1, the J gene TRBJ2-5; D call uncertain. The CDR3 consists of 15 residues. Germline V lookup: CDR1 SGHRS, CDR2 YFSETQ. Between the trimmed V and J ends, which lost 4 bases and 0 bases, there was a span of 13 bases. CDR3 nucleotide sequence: TGCGCCAGCAGCATCCGGCTACTGTACCAAGAGACCCAGTACTTC. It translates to CASSIRLLYQETQYF. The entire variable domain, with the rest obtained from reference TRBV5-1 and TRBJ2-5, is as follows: KAGVTQTPRYLIKTRGQQVTLSCSPISGHRSVSWYQQTPGQGLQFLFEYFSETQRNKGNFPGRFSGRQFSNSRSEMNVSTLELGDSALYLCASSIRLLYQETQYFGPGTRLLVL.

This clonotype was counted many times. CDR3 in amino acids: CASSFGEGQPQHF. The DNA of the CDR3 is TGTGCCAGCAGCTTTGGGGAGGGGCAGCCCCAGCATTTT. The rearrangement joins TRBV5-6 to TRBJ1-5; TRBD1 might be the D (5 bases). V dropped 2 bases and J dropped 7 bases, with 10 bases sitting between them. The CDR3 is 13 residues long. CDR1 and CDR2 from the germline V gene are SGHDT and YYEEEE.

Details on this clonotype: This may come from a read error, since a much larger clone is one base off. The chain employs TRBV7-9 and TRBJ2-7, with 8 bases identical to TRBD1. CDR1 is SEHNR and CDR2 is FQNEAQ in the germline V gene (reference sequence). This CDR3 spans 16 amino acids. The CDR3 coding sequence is TGTGCCGGCAGCCCACCCGAAGACAGGGGCTCCTACGAGCAGTACTTC. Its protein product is CAGSPPEDRGSYEQYF. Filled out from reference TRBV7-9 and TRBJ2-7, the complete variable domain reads DTGVSQNPRHKITKRGQNVTFRCDPISEHNRLYWYRQTLGQGPEFLTYFQNEAQLEKSRLLSDRFSAERPKGSFSTLEIQRTEQGDSAMYLCAGSPPEDRGSYEQYFGPGTRLTVT.